This T cell receptor beta chain was documented in a study of blood T cells in healthy people across ages. A second PCR, run for about 6 to 11 cycles, used a sample-barcoded 5' primer plus a J-beta primer mix. Each CDR3 protein is one row after TCRdb ran MiXCR on the 5' RACE reads. Seen here are 780,000 or so distinct CDR3 sequences, roughly 50% observed once, and the top ten hold around 24%. The sequence came from a man in his forties in good health. Sequenced: blood.

CDR3 bases: TGTGCCAGCAGCTCCCGGACCGCTCCCGCTAATGAAAAACTGTTTTTT. It yields the protein CASSSRTAPANEKLFF. The chain couples TRBV4-2 to TRBJ1-4, with unresolved D. Germline assignment: CDR1 LGHNA and CDR2 YNFKEQ. The V end lost 5 bases, the J end lost 3 bases, and 16 bases lay between the germline ends. The CDR3 has 16 residues.